The sequence of this TCR beta chain was determined in a study of cytomegalovirus exposure and HLA in healthy donors. Study-wide results and limits: The classifier reportedly diagnosed cytomegalovirus status with high specificity and sensitivity.

The PCR ran on 60 Vbeta and 13 Jbeta primers. The data were produced by immunoSEQ multiplex PCR, yet TCRdb's version contains in-frame clones alone and is incomplete. Counted here are approximately 160,000 clones, 77% occurring once; the ten biggest clones make up 1.4% to 1.5%. V trimming: 3 bases; J trimming: 5 bases; junction bases outside the gene matches: 7. Germline CDR1 and CDR2: ENHRY and SYGVKD. CDR3 length: 15 amino acids. As concerns this clone: The antigen is undetermined.

The J gene is TRBJ2-3, the V gene TRBV10-3; 8 bases line up with TRBD2. The sequence was obtained from a woman aged 25 to 39 in good health and CMV-seropositive. The sample was PBMCs. This CDR3 reads CAISDPLSGRDTQYF. The CDR3 DNA reads TGTGCCATCAGTGATCCCTTAAGCGGGAGAGATACGCAGTATTTT.